A selection of T cell receptor beta chains follows, all from one sample in a study of HIV-infected children after antiretroviral therapy interruption. Each CDR3 protein is one row after TCRdb ran MiXCR on the 3' RACE reads. The data hold tens of thousands of distinct CDR3 sequences, with over 6.5% observed a single time. Sequences were derived from CD45RA+ CD4+ T cells from PBMCs, pooled from several time points, sampled from a donor given antiretroviral therapy, either interrupted or continuous. All receptors come from a pool of human donors with HIV. CDR3s leave out the opening cysteine and the closing phenylalanine or tryptophan.

j_call v_call cdr3_aa
TRBJ2-2 TRBV3-1 ASSRGQGENTGELF
TRBJ1-1 TRBV7-2 ASSLLAGANTEAF
TRBJ1-1 TRBV4-1 ASSLELNTEAF
TRBJ2-5 TRBV12-3/TRBV12-4 ASSFSGVQKTQY
TRBJ2-5 TRBV18 ASSSRRDQETQY
TRBJ2-2 TRBV27 ASSWGSGELF
TRBJ2-7 TRBV29-1 SVVQGYEQY
TRBJ1-2 TRBV10-3 AISEKSTGGHYGYT
TRBJ2-5 TRBV29-1 SVNGPQGGETQY
TRBJ2-1 TRBV24-1 ATSDFREQF
TRBJ2-7 TRBV29-1 SDGTSGAPYEQY